Shown below are 32 T cell receptor beta chains from a single sample sequenced in a study of shared clonotypes between healthy human individuals. The protocol was immunoSEQ multiplex PCR, while the TCRdb copy is restricted to in-frame clones and leaves out a portion. The table records around 2.3 million clones, almost 96% of them present only once. Sequenced: naive CD4+ T cells sorted from blood. Subset denoted: CD45RA+ positively selected. The receptors come from a man aged 18 to 30 in good health.

The chain combines TRBV10-3 with TRBJ1-2; 10 bases agree with TRBD1. CDR1 and CDR2 (germline): ENHRY, SYGVKD. This CDR3 has 15 residues. The J segment lost 8 bases and the V segment lost 10 bases, leaving 16 bases of the junction unmatched. The CDR3 here is CATNPGQGVRYGYTF. Here the CDR3 DNA reads TGTGCCACGAATCCAGGACAGGGGGTCCGGTACGGCTACACCTTC.

V usage is TRBV19 and J usage is TRBJ2-3; TRBD1 is a possible D gene (6 bases). CDR1 is LNHDA and CDR2 is SQIVND in the germline V gene (reference sequence). This CDR3 spans 15 amino acids. V was shortened by 0 bases and J by 4 bases, with 11 bases between the two germline ends. CDR3: CASSIDGQRADTQYF. In DNA form, the CDR3 reads TGTGCCAGTAGTATAGATGGACAGAGGGCAGATACGCAGTATTTT.

This clone occurred once. The sample holds other DNA sequences that translate to the same CDR3. This chain joins TRBV5-4 and TRBJ2-7; tentatively, D is TRBD1 (7 bases). The CDR3 sequence is 15 residues long. Trimming removed 2 bases from V and 0 bases from J, with 12 bases in between. Germline CDR1 is SGHNT and CDR2 is YYREEE (reference sequence). The CDR3 region has the DNA TGTGCCAGCAGCTTAGGAGGGGGCCTCTCCTACGAGCAGTACTTC. Its translation is CASSLGGGLSYEQYF.

This rearrangement joins TRBV29-1 to TRBJ2-7, with 7 bases lining up with TRBD2. This CDR3 region has 13 residues. Germline V CDR1 and CDR2: SQVTM, ANQGSEA. Unmatched junction bases numbered 7, after V lost 6 bases and J lost 2 bases. In DNA form, the CDR3 reads TGCAGCGTAATAAGCGGGGCCCCCTACGAGCAGTACTTC. Translating it yields CSVISGAPYEQYF.

The chain joins TRBV7-6 to TRBJ2-7, with 9 bases aligning to TRBD1. The germline V gene has CDR1 SGHVS and CDR2 FNYEAQ. This CDR3 is built from 16 residues. Germline trimming cut 0 bases from V and 4 bases from J; bases unmatched to any gene: 7. The CDR3 reads CASSLATGGEPYEQYF. CDR3 bases: TGTGCCAGCAGCTTAGCCACAGGGGGCGAACCTTACGAGCAGTACTTC.

The chain couples TRBV6-5 to TRBJ2-2; TRBD1 agrees at 9 bases. V shed 7 bases and J 5 bases; nucleotides not matched to a gene: 8. The CDR3 consists of 15 residues. Germline assignment: CDR1 MNHEY and CDR2 SVGAGI. CDR3 bases: TGTGCCAGCACATTCAGGACAGGGGAAACCGGGGAGCTGTTTTTT. Encoded protein: CASTFRTGETGELFF.

V is TRBV2 and J is TRBJ2-5; D uncertain. Germline V gene data show CDR1 as SNHLY and CDR2 as FYNNEI. Trimming stripped 6 bases from V and 5 bases from J, with 16 bases between. This CDR3 is built from 14 residues. The CDR3 here is CASRGGLPGETQYF. For the CDR3, the DNA is TGTGCCAGCAGGGGTGGCCTGCCTGGGGAGACCCAGTACTTC.

Turning to this clone: Distinct nucleotide sequences in the sample also encode this CDR3. V is TRBV11-2 and J is TRBJ1-1; no firm D call. The germline V gene encodes CDR1 SGHAT and CDR2 FQNNGV. Trimming took 3 bases from V and 2 from J, leaving 7 bases between them. The CDR3 consists of 13 residues. CDR3 sequence (DNA): TGTGCCAGCAGCTTTTCCGAAAACACTGAAGCTTTCTTT. It translates to CASSFSENTEAFF.

The J gene is TRBJ1-4, the V gene TRBV7-9; D unresolved. The CDR3 is made up of 14 amino acids. Between the trimmed V and J ends, which lost 3 bases and 8 bases, there was a span of 13 bases. Germline-derived CDR1 and CDR2 are SEHNR and FQNEAQ (reference sequence). The CDR3 DNA reads as TGTGCCAGCAGCTTGTCCGGGTCTCGCGAAAAACTGTTTTTT. Amino acids: CASSLSGSREKLFF.

This clone was detected only a few times. V is TRBV9 and J is TRBJ2-2, with 8 bases fitting TRBD2. V trimming: 4 bases; J trimming: 4 bases; junction bases outside the gene matches: 6. CDR1 and CDR2 (germline): SGDLS, YYNGEE. The CDR3 totals 15 residues. The CDR3 loop is CASSPPGLVTGELFF. In DNA form, the CDR3 reads TGTGCCAGCAGCCCGCCGGGACTAGTCACCGGGGAGCTGTTTTTT.

This chain joins TRBV5-1 and TRBJ2-7, with D tentatively TRBD1 (6 bases). Trimming cost V 4 bases and J 3 bases, with 17 bases left between them. The germline V gene encodes CDR1 SGHRS and CDR2 YFSETQ. CDR3 length: 15 residues. CDR3 nucleotide sequence: TGCGCCAGCAGCCGGATGGGGGCGAAACTCTACGAGCAGTACTTC. This gives the protein CASSRMGAKLYEQYF.

V usage is TRBV9 and J usage is TRBJ1-2, with TRBD1 as a possible D gene (5 bases). V dropped 5 bases and J dropped 2 bases, with 19 bases sitting between them. The CDR3 totals 16 residues. Germline lookup yields CDR1 SGDLS and CDR2 YYNGEE. As DNA, the CDR3 is TGTGCCAGCAGTGGAAAAGCGGGACCGCAGAACTATGGCTACACCTTC. It encodes CASSGKAGPQNYGYTF.

Here the CDR3 reads CASSQDSGLFYGYTF. CDR3 bases: TGCGCCAGCAGCCAAGACTCAGGGCTCTTCTATGGCTACACCTTC. The rearrangement joins TRBV4-1 to TRBJ1-2; possibly TRBD1 for D (5 bases). Germline V CDR1 and CDR2: MGHRA, YSYEKL. CDR3 size: 15 residues. V was clipped by 0 bases and J by 4 bases, with 12 bases between them.

The chain combines TRBV7-9 with TRBJ1-5, with 7 bases aligning to TRBD1. This CDR3 region has 15 residues. V lost 0 bases, J lost 4 bases, and 3 bases stayed unmatched. Germline CDR1 reads SEHNR; CDR2 reads FQNEAQ (reference sequence). CDR3 nucleotide sequence: TGTGCCAGCAGCTTAGCAGGGGGCAAGAATCAGCCCCAGCATTTT. It specifies CASSLAGGKNQPQHF.

This clone appeared a single time. V is TRBV27 and J is TRBJ2-2; the D gene is possibly TRBD2 (5 bases). The germline V and J ends were trimmed by 3 bases and 7 bases, with 15 bases remaining between them. The CDR3 has 15 amino acids. CDR1 and CDR2 from the germline V gene are MNHEY and SMNVEV (reference sequence). The CDR3: CASSFWQIAGGELFF. CDR3 nucleotides: TGTGCCAGCAGTTTCTGGCAGATCGCGGGCGGGGAGCTGTTTTTT.

V and J are TRBV4-2 and TRBJ2-3; D is undetermined. The germline CDR1 and CDR2 sequences are LGHNA and YNFKEQ. V dropped 0 bases and J dropped 4 bases, with 5 bases sitting between them. The CDR3 contains 13 residues. The CDR3 loop reads CASSQEGADTQYF. CDR3 nucleotides: TGTGCCAGCAGCCAAGAGGGCGCAGATACGCAGTATTTT.

The chain recombines TRBV5-4 with TRBJ1-1; D might be TRBD1 (5 bases). The CDR3 runs to 13 residues. CDR1 is SGHNT and CDR2 is YYREEE in the germline V gene (reference sequence). The V and J ends lost 2 bases and 5 bases respectively, with 10 bases between them. The CDR3 region has the DNA TGTGCCAGCAGCTTACAGGAGAGGACTGAAGCTTTCTTT. It yields the protein CASSLQERTEAFF.

V is TRBV7-9 and J is TRBJ2-3; the match to TRBD1 covers 8 bases. Germline V gives CDR1 SEHNR, CDR2 FQNEAQ (reference sequence). CDR3 size: 15 residues. With V trimmed by 6 bases and J by 2 bases, 7 bases remained unmatched. CDR3 in DNA: TGTGCCAGCAGGCAACAGGGGGAACCCACAGATACGCAGTATTTT. Translated: CASRQQGEPTDTQYF.

The J gene is TRBJ2-7, the V gene TRBV7-9; D gene uncertain. Trimming cost V 5 bases and J 0 bases, with 20 bases left between them. Germline CDR1 and CDR2: SEHNR and FQNEAQ (reference sequence). The CDR3 spans 17 residues. The DNA for the CDR3 is TGTGCCAGCAGCCCCTTTGAGATAGGTCCTAGCTCCTACGAGCAGTACTTC. This translates into CASSPFEIGPSSYEQYF. The complete variable domain, with remaining parts taken from reference TRBV7-9 and TRBJ2-7, reads DTGVSQNPRHKITKRGQNVTFRCDPISEHNRLYWYRQTLGQGPEFLTYFQNEAQLEKSRLLSDRFSAERPKGSFSTLEIQRTEQGDSAMYLCASSPFEIGPSSYEQYFGPGTRLTVT.

V is TRBV6-1 and J is TRBJ2-1, with D unresolved. Per the germline V gene, CDR1 is MNHNS and CDR2 is SASEGT. The CDR3 runs 15 residues. Trimming shortened V by 7 bases and J by 2 bases, and 15 bases separated the two germline ends. The CDR3 reads CASIAQYFTYNEQFF. As DNA, the CDR3 is TGTGCCAGCATCGCACAGTATTTTACCTACAATGAGCAGTTCTTC.

This chain links TRBV5-1 with TRBJ2-1; unclear D gene. CDR1 and CDR2 (germline): SGHRS, YFSETQ. V lost 0 bases, J lost 15 bases, and 16 bases lay in between. This CDR3 comprises 13 residues. In DNA, the CDR3 is TGCGCCAGCAGCTTGGAGCTGGGCGGAATTGCGTTCTTC. It specifies CASSLELGGIAFF.

V gene TRBV10-3 combines with J gene TRBJ1-1, with TRBD1 as a possible D gene (5 bases). CDR3 length equals 15 residues. Germline CDR1 reads ENHRY; CDR2 reads SYGVKD. V was clipped by 0 bases and J by 1 base, with 9 bases between them. In nucleotides, the CDR3 is TGTGCCATCAGTGAGTCGGGGCCCGCGAACACTGAAGCTTTCTTT. This translates into CAISESGPANTEAFF.

The sample holds a few counts of this clone. The chain combines TRBV27 with TRBJ1-2; 7 nucleotides match TRBD1. The CDR3 spans 14 residues. Looked up from germline, CDR1 is MNHEY and CDR2 is SMNVEV (reference sequence). The trim removed 2 bases at V and 7 bases at J, leaving 7 bases unmatched. CDR3 coding DNA: TGTGCCAGCAGTTTACAGGGGGGATTGCCTGGCTACACCTTC. Translated, it gives CASSLQGGLPGYTF.

The rearrangement uses TRBV27 and TRBJ2-7; D gene uncertain. The CDR3 is 15 amino acids. Trimming took off 3 bases at V and 7 bases at J, with 19 bases between the two ends. From germline, CDR1 is MNHEY and CDR2 SMNVEV (reference sequence). In DNA form, the CDR3 reads TGTGCCAGCAGTTTCGGGTCATCGCCCTTGATGGAGCAGTACTTC. Amino acids: CASSFGSSPLMEQYF.

This clone was detected only once. At one end, the junction sequence differs from germline, possibly due to a read error. V usage is TRBV12-5 and J usage is TRBJ2-3, with D possibly called TRBD1 or TRBD2 (5 bases each). This CDR3 comprises 13 residues. CDR1 is LGHNT, CDR2 FRNRAP, per germline. The CDR3 sequence: CASGLTPGTAHYF. CDR3 in DNA: TGTGCTAGTGGCCTAACCCCCGGGACCGCGCACTATTTT.

The chain combines TRBV28 with TRBJ1-4, with D perhaps TRBD1 (5 bases). Trimming removed 2 bases from V and 7 bases from J, with 11 bases in between. CDR3 size: 14 residues. The germline CDR1 and CDR2 sequences are MDHEN and SYDVKM. CDR3 protein: CASSLVAGSEKLFF. The DNA of the CDR3 is TGTGCCAGCAGTTTAGTGGCAGGGTCTGAAAAACTGTTTTTT. Full variable domain (missing parts from reference TRBV28 and TRBJ1-4): DVKVTQSSRYLVKRTGEKVFLECVQDMDHENMFWYRQDPGLGLRLIYFSYDVKMKEKGDIPEGYSVSREKKERFSLILESASTNQTSMYLCASSLVAGSEKLFFGSGTQLSVL.

This chain connects TRBV11-3 to TRBJ2-3; D may match TRBD1 or TRBD2 (5 bases each). The germline gives CDR1 SGHNT, CDR2 YENEEA. There are 14 residues in the CDR3. Trimming stripped 4 bases from V and 5 bases from J, with 13 bases between. Written as DNA, the CDR3 is TGTGCCAGCAGCTCCCGGGACGGCCAAGATACGCAGTATTTT. Protein: CASSSRDGQDTQYF.

This rearrangement joins TRBV10-3 to TRBJ1-6; 7 bases align to TRBD1. The CDR3 loop spans 15 amino acids. The germline gives CDR1 ENHRY, CDR2 SYGVKD. The ends lost 4 bases at V and 4 bases at J; junction bases unmatched: 4. This CDR3 is CAISVETGYNSPLHF. CDR3 in DNA: TGTGCCATCAGTGTTGAGACAGGGTATAATTCACCCCTCCACTTT.

Notes on this clone: The same CDR3 is also encoded by other DNA sequences in this sample. V usage is TRBV10-3 and J usage is TRBJ2-5, with D perhaps matching TRBD2 (5 bases). This CDR3 is 11 amino acids long. The germline V and J ends were trimmed by 8 bases and 4 bases, with 8 bases remaining between them. The germline gives CDR1 ENHRY, CDR2 SYGVKD. The CDR3 coding sequence is TGTGCCATCGGAAGCGGAGAGACCCAGTACTTC. Translated, it gives CAIGSGETQYF.

V is TRBV20-1 and J is TRBJ1-1, with D uncertain. Germline assignment: CDR1 DFQATT and CDR2 SNEGSKA (reference sequence). This CDR3 has 10 residues. Between the trimmed V and J ends, which lost 7 bases and 1 base, there was a span of 4 bases. CDR3 DNA: TGCAGTGACAAGAACACTGAAGCTTTCTTT. This translates into CSDKNTEAFF.

This clone was picked up a small number of times. V gene TRBV10-1 combines with J gene TRBJ1-6; D perhaps matches TRBD1 (5 bases). Looked up from germline, CDR1 is WNHNN and CDR2 is SYGVQD (reference sequence). CDR3 length: 13 residues. The V end lost 10 bases, the J end lost 8 bases, and 15 bases lay between the germline ends. Written as DNA, the CDR3 is TGCGCCACGTCCGGACAACTGGATTCACCCCTCCACTTT. Translated, it gives CATSGQLDSPLHF.

This chain links TRBV10-3 with TRBJ2-2; 14 bases are a match to TRBD2. The junction had 9 bases not matched to a gene; V was cut back by 6 bases and J by 6 bases. This CDR3 is 17 amino acids long. Germline values: CDR1 ENHRY, CDR2 SYGVKD. Here the CDR3 reads CAIRVGTSGSYAGELFF. The DNA of the CDR3 is TGTGCCATCAGGGTAGGGACTAGCGGGAGTTACGCCGGGGAGCTGTTTTTT.